Included here is one T cell receptor beta chain sequence, with context. The source of the sample is a study of blood T cell repertoires in COVID-19. Study-wide context: Acute and convalescent COVID-19 specimens originated in the United States, Italy and Spain. T cells, B-cell-depleted T cells, or PBMCs provided the cDNA or gDNA that served as material.

CDR1 and CDR2 from the germline V gene are MNHEY and SVGAGI. The CDR3 consists of 12 residues. Trimming left V 5 bases short and J 4 bases short, with 8 bases between. In the authors' workflow: Estimation of nucleated cell counts relied on the amplification of reference gene primers. TCRdb keeps only in-frame clones here, not all; method: immunoSEQ multiplex PCR. V and J calls and clone size are those listed in that table; D and trimming were worked out from the DNA. Among some 250,000 clones listed, roughly 85% were seen once. This receptor was taken from a woman younger than 30 with acute or convalescent COVID-19. V and J are TRBV6-5 and TRBJ1-2; tentatively, D is TRBD1 (6 bases). The material sequenced was peripheral blood. CDR3 in amino acids: CASSQQGYGYTF. CDR3 DNA sequence: TGTGCCAGCAGTCAACAGGGCTATGGCTACACCTTC.